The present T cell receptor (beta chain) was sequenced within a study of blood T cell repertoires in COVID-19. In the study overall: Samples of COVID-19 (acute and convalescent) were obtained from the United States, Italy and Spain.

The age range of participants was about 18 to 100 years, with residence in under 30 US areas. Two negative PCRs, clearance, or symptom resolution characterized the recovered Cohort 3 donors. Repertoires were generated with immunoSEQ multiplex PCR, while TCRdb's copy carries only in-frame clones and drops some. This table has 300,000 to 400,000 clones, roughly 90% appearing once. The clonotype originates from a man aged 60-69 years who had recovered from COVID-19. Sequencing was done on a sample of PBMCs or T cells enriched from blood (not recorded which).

The chain's CDR3 is CASSSNSWGEKLFF. For the CDR3, the DNA is TGTGCCAGCAGCTCCAACTCATGGGGCGAAAAACTGTTTTTT. This chain joins TRBV7-2 and TRBJ1-4; tentatively, D is TRBD1 (5 bases). The germline CDR1 and CDR2 sequences are SGHTA and FQGNSA. V gave up 4 bases and J gave up 8 bases, with 14 bases separating them. CDR3 length equals 14 residues. Complete variable domain (other parts from reference TRBV7-2 and TRBJ1-4): GAGVSQSPSNKVTEKGKDVELRCDPISGHTALYWYRQSLGQGLEFLIYFQGNSAPDKSGLPSDRFSAERTGGSVSTLTIQRTQQEDSAVYLCASSSNSWGEKLFFGSGTQLSVL.